This T cell receptor (beta chain) was recovered during a study of shared clonotypes between healthy human individuals. Points on this clone: The sample contains more than one DNA sequence encoding this CDR3.

V was pared by 1 base and J by 2 bases, with 9 bases between. There are 14 residues in the CDR3. Germline CDR1 SGHNT, CDR2 YYREEE (reference sequence). The assay was immunoSEQ multiplex PCR, and TCRdb's table has in-frame clones only and misses some. Of approximately 940,000 clones listed, 76% are singletons. The clonotype comes from a man younger than 30 in good health. The chain links TRBV5-4 to TRBJ1-2, with a weak D call TRBD1 (6 bases). The specimen sequenced was memory CD4+ T cells sorted from blood. The sample's subset: CD45RA-negative fraction. CDR3 nucleotides: TGTGCCAGCAGCTTGCCAGGGGTGAACTATGGCTACACCTTC. Its translation: CASSLPGVNYGYTF.